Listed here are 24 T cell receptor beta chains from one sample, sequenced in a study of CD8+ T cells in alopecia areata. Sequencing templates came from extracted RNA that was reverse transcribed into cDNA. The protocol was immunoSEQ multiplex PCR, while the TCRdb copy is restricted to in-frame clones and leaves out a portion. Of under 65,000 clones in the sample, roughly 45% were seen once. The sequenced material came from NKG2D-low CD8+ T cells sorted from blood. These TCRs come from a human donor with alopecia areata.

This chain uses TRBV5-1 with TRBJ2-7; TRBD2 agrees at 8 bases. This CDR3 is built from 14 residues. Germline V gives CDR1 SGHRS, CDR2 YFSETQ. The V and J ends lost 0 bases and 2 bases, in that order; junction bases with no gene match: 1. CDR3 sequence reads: CASSLEAGAYEQYF. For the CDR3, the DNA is TGCGCCAGCAGCTTGGAAGCGGGAGCCTACGAGCAGTACTTC.

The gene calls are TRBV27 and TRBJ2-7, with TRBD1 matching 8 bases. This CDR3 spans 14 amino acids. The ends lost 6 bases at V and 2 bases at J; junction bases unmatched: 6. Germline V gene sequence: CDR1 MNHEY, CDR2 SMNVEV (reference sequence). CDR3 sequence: CASRPGGATYEQYF. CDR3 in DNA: TGTGCCAGCAGACCAGGGGGCGCGACCTACGAGCAGTACTTC.

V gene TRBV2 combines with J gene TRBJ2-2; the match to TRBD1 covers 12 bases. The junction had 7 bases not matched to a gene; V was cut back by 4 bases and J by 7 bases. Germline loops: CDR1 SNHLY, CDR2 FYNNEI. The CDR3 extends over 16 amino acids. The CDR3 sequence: CASSGPGQGAIGELFF. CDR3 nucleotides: TGTGCCAGCAGTGGACCGGGACAGGGGGCAATCGGGGAGCTGTTTTTT. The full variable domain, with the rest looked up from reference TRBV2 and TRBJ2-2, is EPEVTQTPSHQVTQMGQEVILRCVPISNHLYFYWYRQILGQKVEFLVSFYNNEISEKSEIFDDQFSVERPDGSNFTLKIRSTKLEDSAMYFCASSGPGQGAIGELFFGEGSRLTVL.

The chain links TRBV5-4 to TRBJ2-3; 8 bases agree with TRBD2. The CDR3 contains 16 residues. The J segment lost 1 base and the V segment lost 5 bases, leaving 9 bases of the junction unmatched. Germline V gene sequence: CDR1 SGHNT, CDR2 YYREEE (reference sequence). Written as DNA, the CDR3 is TGTGCCAGCAGTCAAAAGCGGGAGAGGGGCACAGATACGCAGTATTTT. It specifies CASSQKRERGTDTQYF.

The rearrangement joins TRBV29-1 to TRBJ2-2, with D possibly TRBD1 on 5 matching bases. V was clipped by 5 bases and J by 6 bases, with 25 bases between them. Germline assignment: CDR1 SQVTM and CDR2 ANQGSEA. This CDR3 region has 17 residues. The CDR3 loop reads CSVFDRPKNSEAGELFF. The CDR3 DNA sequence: TGCAGCGTTTTTGACAGACCAAAAAATTCTGAGGCCGGGGAGCTGTTTTTT.

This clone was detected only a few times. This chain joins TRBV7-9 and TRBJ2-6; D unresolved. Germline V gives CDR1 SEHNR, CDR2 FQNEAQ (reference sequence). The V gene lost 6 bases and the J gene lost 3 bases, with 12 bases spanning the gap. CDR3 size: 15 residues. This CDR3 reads CASSIQGYGANVLTF. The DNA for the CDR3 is TGTGCCAGCAGTATCCAAGGTTATGGGGCCAACGTCCTGACTTTC.

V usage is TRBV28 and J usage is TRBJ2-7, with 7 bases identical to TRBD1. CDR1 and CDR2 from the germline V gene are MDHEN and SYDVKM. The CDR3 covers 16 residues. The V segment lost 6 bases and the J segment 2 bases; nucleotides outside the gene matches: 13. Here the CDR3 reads CASSPDRDSDTYEQYF. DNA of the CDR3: TGTGCCAGCAGCCCAGACCGGGACAGCGATACCTACGAGCAGTACTTC.

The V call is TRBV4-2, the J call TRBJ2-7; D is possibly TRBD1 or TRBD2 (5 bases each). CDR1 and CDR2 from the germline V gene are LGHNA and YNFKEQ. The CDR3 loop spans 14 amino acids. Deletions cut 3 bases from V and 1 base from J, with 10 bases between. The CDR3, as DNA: TGTGCCAGCAGCCAGGGGCTAGCATCCTACGAGCAGTACTTC. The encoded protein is CASSQGLASYEQYF.

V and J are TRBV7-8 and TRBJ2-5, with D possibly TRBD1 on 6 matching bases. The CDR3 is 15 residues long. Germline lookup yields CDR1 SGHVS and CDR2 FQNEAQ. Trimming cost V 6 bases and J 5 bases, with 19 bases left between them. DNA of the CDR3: TGTGCCAGCAGTCCCGATGGGGGCCCGGTCGAGACCCAGTACTTC. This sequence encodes CASSPDGGPVETQYF.

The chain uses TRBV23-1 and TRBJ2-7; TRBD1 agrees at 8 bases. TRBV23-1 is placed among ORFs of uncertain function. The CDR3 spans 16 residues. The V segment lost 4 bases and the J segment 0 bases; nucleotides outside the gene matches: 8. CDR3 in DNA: TGCGCCAGCAGTCCCCTCCGGACAGGGATCTCCTACGAGCAGTACTTC. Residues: CASSPLRTGISYEQYF.

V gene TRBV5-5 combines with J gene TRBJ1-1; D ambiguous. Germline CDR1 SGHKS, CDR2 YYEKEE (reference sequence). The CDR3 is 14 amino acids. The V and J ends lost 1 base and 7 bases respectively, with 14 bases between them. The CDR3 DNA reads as TGTGCCAGCAGCTTGATGAGGGTATCGGGTGAAGCTTTCTTT. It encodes CASSLMRVSGEAFF.

This CDR3 is CASSLRDTGYEQYF. As DNA, the CDR3 is TGTGCCAGCAGCCTTCGGGACACTGGCTACGAGCAGTACTTC. The J gene is TRBJ2-7, the V gene TRBV9; D might be TRBD1 (6 bases). This CDR3 has 14 amino acids. Germline values: CDR1 SGDLS, CDR2 YYNGEE. Trimming took off 4 bases at V and 3 bases at J, with 14 bases between the two ends.

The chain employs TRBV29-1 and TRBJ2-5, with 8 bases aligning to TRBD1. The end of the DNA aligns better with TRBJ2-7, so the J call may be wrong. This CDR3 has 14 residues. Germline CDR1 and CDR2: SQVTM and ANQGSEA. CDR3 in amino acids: CSVVRQGAGYEQYF. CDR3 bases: TGCAGCGTTGTAAGGCAGGGGGCAGGGTACGAGCAGTACTTC.

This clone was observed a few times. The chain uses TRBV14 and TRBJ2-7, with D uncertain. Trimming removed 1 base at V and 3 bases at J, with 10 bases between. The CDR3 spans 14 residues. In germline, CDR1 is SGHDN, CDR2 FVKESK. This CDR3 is CASSQVNSLYEQYF. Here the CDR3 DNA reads TGTGCCAGCAGCCAAGTAAACAGTCTCTACGAGCAGTACTTC.

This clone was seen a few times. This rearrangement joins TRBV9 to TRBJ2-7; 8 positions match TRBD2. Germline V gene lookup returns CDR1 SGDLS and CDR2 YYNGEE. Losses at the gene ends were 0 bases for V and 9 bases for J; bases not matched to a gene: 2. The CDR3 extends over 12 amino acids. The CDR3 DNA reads TGTGCCAGCAGCGTAGCGGGGGGGCCGCAGTACTTC. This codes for CASSVAGGPQYF.

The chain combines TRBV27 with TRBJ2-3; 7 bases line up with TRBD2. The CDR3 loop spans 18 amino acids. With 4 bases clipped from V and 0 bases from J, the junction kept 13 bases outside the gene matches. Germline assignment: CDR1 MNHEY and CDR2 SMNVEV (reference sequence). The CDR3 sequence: CASSSPGGGGSSTDTQYF. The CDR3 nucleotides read TGTGCCAGCAGTTCCCCTGGGGGGGGAGGATCTAGCACAGATACGCAGTATTTT.

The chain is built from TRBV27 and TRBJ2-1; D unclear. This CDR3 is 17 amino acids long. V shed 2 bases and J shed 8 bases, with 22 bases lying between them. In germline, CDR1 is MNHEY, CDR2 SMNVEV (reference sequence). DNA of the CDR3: TGTGCCAGCAGTTTAAAGGCAAGCTTCCCCCCGGCCGATGAGCAGTTCTTC. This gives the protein CASSLKASFPPADEQFF.

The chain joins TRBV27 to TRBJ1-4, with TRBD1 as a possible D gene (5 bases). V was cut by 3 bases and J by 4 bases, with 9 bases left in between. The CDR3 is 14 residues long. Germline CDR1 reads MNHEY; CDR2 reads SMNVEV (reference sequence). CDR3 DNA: TGTGCCAGCAGTTTTCAGGGAGATAATGAAAAACTGTTTTTT. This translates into CASSFQGDNEKLFF.

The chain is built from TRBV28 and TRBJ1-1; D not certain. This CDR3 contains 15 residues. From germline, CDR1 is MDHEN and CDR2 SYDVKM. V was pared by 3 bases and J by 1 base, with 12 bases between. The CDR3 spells CASSLAVLSNTEAFF. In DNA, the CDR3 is TGTGCCAGCAGTTTGGCAGTTCTGTCGAACACTGAAGCTTTCTTT. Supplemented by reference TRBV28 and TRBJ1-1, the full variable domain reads DVKVTQSSRYLVKRTGEKVFLECVQDMDHENMFWYRQDPGLGLRLIYFSYDVKMKEKGDIPEGYSVSREKKERFSLILESASTNQTSMYLCASSLAVLSNTEAFFGQGTRLTVV.

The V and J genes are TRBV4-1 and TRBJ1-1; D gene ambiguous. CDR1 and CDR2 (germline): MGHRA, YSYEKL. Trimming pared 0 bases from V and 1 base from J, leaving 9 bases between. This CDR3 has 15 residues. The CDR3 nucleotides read TGCGCCAGCAGCCAAGATTTCAGCGAGAACACTGAAGCTTTCTTT. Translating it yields CASSQDFSENTEAFF.

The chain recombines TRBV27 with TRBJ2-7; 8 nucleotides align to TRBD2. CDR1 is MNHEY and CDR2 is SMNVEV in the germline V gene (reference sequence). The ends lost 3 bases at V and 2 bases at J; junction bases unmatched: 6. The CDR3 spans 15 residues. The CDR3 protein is CASSFGAGVAYEQYF. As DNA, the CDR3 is TGTGCCAGCAGTTTCGGAGCGGGAGTCGCCTACGAGCAGTACTTC.

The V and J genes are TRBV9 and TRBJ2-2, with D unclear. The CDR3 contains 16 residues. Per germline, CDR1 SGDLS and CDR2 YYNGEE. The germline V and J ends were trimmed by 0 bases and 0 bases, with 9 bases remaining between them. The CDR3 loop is CASSVGASSNTGELFF. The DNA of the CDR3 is TGTGCCAGCAGCGTAGGGGCCAGCTCGAACACCGGGGAGCTGTTTTTT. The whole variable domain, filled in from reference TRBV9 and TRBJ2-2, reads DSGVTQTPKHLITATGQRVTLRCSPRSGDLSVYWYQQSLDQGLQFLIQYYNGEERAKGNILERFSAQQFPDLHSELNLSSLELGDSALYFCASSVGASSNTGELFFGEGSRLTVL.

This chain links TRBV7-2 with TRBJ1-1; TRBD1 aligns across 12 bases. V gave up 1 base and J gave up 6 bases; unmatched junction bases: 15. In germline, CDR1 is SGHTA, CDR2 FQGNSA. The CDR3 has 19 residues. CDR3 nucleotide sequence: TGTGCCAGCAGCTTAGTCGTCCCGGGACAGGGGGCTGGACCTCCTGAAGCTTTCTTT. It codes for CASSLVVPGQGAGPPEAFF.

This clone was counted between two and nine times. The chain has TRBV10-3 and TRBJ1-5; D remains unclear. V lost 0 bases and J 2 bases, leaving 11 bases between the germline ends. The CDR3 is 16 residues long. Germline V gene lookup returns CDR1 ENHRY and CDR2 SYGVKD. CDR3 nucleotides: TGTGCCATCAGTGAGTCCGGGCAGGCCGGCAATCAGCCCCAGCATTTT. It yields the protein CAISESGQAGNQPQHF.